The clone carrying this TCR beta chain occurred once. Its antigen remains unidentified. The sample comes from a study of stem cell transplantation in POMP-related autoinflammatory disease. Method: immunoSEQ multiplex PCR; TCRdb's copy keeps in-frame clones and lacks some. The table records fewer than 1,500 clones, 65% to 80% of them present only once. Study findings and constraints: A trend toward lower repertoire diversity and greater clonality appeared in every analyzed T-cell subset of PRAID patients.

The CDR3 has 15 amino acids. Sample: CD8+ T cells from PBMCs. The TCR comes from a human donor in good health. The chain joins TRBV21-1 to TRBJ1-5; the D call of TRBD1 is as the table states it, not checked on the DNA. TRBV21-1 is assigned pseudogene status. The CDR3 nucleotides are TGTGCCAGCAGCCCCCGGGACAGGGTTGGTCAGCCCCAGCATTTT. As protein: CASSPRDRVGQPQHF.